The present TCR beta chain was sequenced within a study of T cell responses to AZD1222 COVID-19 vaccine (dated by TCRdb to the early 2020s). About the investigation overall: TCR sequencing covered fewer than 250 trial participants: 207 given two doses of AZD1222 and around 25 given two doses of MenACWY control vaccine. Enrollment into the trials was organized by age into subgroups of 18-55, 56-69 and 70-plus years, and those subgroups contained approximately 150, 30 and 60 TCR-sequenced participants, respectively.

Notes on this clone: The antigen this receptor binds is unknown. One base away there is no much larger clone; base qualities are not given.

The CDR3 regions of human TCRbeta chains were analyzed by immunosequencing. Concerning the study's data processing: TCRs in the repertoires were matched against a reference library of SARS-CoV-2-specific TCRs that had been generated with the MIRA antigen-specificity platform. Breadth meant the fraction of unique TCRs that were SARS-CoV-2-associated, whereas depth meant the fraction of total T cells that were SARS-CoV-2-associated. Using the MIRA data, every spike-specific TCR was mapped to the spike region that the TCR reacted to and assigned to either a CD4 or a CD8 class. Log10-transformed breadth and depth values were compared by one-way ANOVA with Sidak's multiple comparisons tests. In its TCRdb copy, this immuneACCESS table keeps in-frame sequences only and misses some clones. Where compared with another copy, unresolved V genes explain less than half of these, and the others have no known cause. That table furnishes V, J and clone size, whereas the DNA furnished D and trimming. Present in this sample are 92,000 or so clones, about nine tenths of which were seen just once. The ten largest account for roughly 5% of the sample.

The germline V gene encodes CDR1 SGHNT and CDR2 YENEEA. Its CDR3 holds 14 amino acids, cysteine through phenylalanine. The entry retains the CDR3 DNA only, 42 bases that are in frame from base 1. The junction shows trimming of 1 base on V and 0 bases on J, plus 7 bases between the germline ends. The sample's time point label is to be understood as: about 28 days (+/-7) after the second vaccine dose. AZD1222 recipients whose second dose came at about 4 weeks and those whose second dose came at about 12 weeks were combined into one group, since spike-specific TCR depth and breadth did not differ between the two schedules. Vaccinee samples were obtained from the UK trials COV001 and COV002, which included a single-blind randomized controlled phase 2/3 trial of AZD1222 (ChAdOx1 nCoV-19) in healthy adults. For TCRbeta chain sequencing, PBMC samples from trial participants were taken at day 0 and at day 28 after the second dose.

The investigation overall reported the following: Conclusions about previously exposed vaccinees were limited because only six AZD1222 recipients were SARS-CoV-2 seropositive at baseline. The 56-69-year group was small, and its depth increase did not reach significance, likely because of low power. Participants were mostly white British and included more females than males, and it was suggested by the authors that clonal diversity may have been underestimated. After two AZD1222 doses, both the breadth and the depth of spike-specific TCRs were significantly higher than at day 0 and than in MenACWY recipients. Vaccine-associated CD4 TCRs spanned the whole spike protein, with dominant responses in regions 160-218 and 743-854. Reportedly, close to half of the unique spike-specific TCRs recognized epitopes lying outside the regions that are mutated in the B.1.351 and B.1.1.7 variants. Because no day 14 peak-response samples were available, repertoires were characterized only after the peak T cell response.

This chain joins TRBV11-3 to TRBJ2-7, with the D gene call left open. The receptor was isolated from an adult who received the AZD1222 COVID-19 vaccine. The sample in question was peripheral blood, obtained 28 days after the second AZD1222 dose. For the CDR3, the sequence is CASSLGGLSYEQYF. The nucleotide sequence reads TGTGCCAGCAGCTTAGGAGGTCTCTCCTACGAGCAGTACTTC.